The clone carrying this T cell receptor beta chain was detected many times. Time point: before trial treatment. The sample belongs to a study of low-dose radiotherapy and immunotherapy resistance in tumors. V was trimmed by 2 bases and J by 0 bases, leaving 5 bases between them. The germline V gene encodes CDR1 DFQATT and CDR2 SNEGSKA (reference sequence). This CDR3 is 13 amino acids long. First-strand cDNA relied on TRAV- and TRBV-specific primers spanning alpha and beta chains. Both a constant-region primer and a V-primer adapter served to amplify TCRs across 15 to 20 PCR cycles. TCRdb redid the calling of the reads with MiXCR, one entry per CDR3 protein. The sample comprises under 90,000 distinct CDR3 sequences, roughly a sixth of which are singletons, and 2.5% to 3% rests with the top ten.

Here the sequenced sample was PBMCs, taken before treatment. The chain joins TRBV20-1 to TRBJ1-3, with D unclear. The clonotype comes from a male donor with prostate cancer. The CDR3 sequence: CSARRYSGNTIYF. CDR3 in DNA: TGCAGTGCTAGAAGGTACTCTGGAAACACCATATATTTT.